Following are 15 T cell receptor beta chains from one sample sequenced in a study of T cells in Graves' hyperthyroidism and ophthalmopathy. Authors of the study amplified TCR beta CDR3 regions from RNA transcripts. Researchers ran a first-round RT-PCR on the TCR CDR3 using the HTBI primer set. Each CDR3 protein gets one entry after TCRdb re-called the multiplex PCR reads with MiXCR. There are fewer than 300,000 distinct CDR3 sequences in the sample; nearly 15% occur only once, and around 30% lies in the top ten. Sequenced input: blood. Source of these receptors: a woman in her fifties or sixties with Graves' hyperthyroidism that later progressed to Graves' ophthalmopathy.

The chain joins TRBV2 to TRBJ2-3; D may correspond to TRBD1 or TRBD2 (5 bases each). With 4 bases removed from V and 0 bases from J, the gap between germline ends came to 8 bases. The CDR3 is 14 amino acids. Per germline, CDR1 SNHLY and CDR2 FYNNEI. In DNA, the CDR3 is TGTGCCAGCAGTGGGGACGGAAGCACAGATACGCAGTATTTT. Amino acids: CASSGDGSTDTQYF.

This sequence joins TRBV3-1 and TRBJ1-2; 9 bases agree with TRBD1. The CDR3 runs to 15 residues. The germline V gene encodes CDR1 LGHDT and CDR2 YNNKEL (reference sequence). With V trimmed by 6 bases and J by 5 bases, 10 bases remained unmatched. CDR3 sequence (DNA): TGTGCCAGCAGTCGATCCGGGACAGGGCGGTATGGCTACACCTTC. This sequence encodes CASSRSGTGRYGYTF.

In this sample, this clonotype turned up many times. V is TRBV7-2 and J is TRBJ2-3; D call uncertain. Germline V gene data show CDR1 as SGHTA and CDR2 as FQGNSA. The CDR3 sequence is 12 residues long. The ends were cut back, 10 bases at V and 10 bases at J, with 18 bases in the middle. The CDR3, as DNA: TGTGCCAATCAAGGGCTCGGAAGCGCGCAGTATTTT. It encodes CANQGLGSAQYF.

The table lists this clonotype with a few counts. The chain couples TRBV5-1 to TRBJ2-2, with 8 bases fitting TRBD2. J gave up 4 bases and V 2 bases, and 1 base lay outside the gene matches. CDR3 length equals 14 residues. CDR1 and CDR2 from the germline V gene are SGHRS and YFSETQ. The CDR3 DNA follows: TGCGCCAGCAGCTTTGGACTAGCCACCGGGGAGCTGTTTTTT. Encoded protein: CASSFGLATGELFF.

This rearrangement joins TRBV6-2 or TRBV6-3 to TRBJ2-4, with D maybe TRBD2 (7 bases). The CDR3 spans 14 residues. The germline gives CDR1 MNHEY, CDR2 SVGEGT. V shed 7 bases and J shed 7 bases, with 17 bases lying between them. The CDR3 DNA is TGTGCCAGCACCCTCCGGGGGGCTGGGAACATTCAGTACTTC. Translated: CASTLRGAGNIQYF.

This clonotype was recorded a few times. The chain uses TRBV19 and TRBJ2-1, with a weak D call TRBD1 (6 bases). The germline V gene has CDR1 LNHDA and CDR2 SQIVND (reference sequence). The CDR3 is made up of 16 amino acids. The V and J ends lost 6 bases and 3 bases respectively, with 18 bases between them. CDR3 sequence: CASRQGWSGNYNEQFF. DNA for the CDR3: TGTGCCAGTAGACAGGGTTGGTCCGGTAACTACAATGAGCAGTTCTTC.

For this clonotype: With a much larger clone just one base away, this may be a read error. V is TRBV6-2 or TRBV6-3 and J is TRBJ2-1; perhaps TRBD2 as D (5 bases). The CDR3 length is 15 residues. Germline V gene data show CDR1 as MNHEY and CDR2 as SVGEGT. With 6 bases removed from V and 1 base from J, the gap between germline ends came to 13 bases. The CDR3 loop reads CASSSRGKSYNEQFF. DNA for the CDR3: TGTGCCAGCAGCTCCCGGGGTAAATCCTACAATGAGCAGTTCTTC.

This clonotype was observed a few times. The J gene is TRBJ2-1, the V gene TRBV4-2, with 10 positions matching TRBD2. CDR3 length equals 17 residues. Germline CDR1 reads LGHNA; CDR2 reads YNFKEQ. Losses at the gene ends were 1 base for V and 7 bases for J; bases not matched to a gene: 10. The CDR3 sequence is CASSQVSKREGGNEQFF. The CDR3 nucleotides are TGTGCCAGCAGCCAAGTTTCAAAGCGGGAGGGCGGGAATGAGCAGTTCTTC.

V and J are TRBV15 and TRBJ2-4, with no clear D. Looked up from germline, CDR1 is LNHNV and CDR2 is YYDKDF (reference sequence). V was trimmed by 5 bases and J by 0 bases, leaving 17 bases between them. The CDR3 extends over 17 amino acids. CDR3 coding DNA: TGTGCCACCAGCGGTGGTCCCAGTTTCTTAGCCAAAAACATTCAGTACTTC. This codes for CATSGGPSFLAKNIQYF. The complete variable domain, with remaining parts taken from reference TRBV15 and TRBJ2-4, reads DAMVIQNPRYQVTQFGKPVTLSCSQTLNHNVMYWYQQKSSQAPKLLFHYYDKDFNNEADTPDNFQSRRPNTSFCFLDIRSPGLGDTAMYLCATSGGPSFLAKNIQYFGAGTRLSVL.

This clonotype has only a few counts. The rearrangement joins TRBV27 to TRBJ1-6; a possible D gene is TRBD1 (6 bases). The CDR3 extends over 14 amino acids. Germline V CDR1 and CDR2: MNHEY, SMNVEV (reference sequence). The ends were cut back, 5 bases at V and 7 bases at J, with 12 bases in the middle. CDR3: CASSGRTANSPLHF. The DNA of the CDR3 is TGTGCCAGCAGTGGCCGGACAGCCAATTCACCCCTCCACTTT.

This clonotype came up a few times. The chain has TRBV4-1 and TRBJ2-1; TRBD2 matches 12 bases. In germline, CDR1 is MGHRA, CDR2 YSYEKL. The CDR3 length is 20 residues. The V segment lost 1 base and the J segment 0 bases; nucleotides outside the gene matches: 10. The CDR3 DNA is TGCGCCAGCAGCCAAGGCGGTTCGACTAGCGGGAGCTACTCCTACAATGAGCAGTTCTTC. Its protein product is CASSQGGSTSGSYSYNEQFF.

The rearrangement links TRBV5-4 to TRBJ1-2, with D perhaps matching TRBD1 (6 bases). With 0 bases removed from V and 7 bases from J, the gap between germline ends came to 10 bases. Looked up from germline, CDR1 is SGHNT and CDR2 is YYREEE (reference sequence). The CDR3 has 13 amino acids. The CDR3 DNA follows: TGTGCCAGCAGCTTGGAGGGGGTTCCTGGCTACACCTTC. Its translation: CASSLEGVPGYTF.

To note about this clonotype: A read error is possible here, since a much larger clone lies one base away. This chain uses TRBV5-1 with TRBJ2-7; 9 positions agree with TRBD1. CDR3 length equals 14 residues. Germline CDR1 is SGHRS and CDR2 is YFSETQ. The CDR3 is CTSSLLGQGIEQYF. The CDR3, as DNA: TGCACCAGCAGCCTCCTGGGACAGGGCATCGAGCAGTACTTC. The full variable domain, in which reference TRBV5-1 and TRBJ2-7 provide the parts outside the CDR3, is KAGVTQTPRYLIKTRGQQVTLSCSPISGHRSVSWYQQTPGQGLQFLFEYFSETQRNKGNFPGRFSGRQFSNSRSEMNVSTLELGDSALYLCTSSLLGQGIEQYFGPGTRLTVT.

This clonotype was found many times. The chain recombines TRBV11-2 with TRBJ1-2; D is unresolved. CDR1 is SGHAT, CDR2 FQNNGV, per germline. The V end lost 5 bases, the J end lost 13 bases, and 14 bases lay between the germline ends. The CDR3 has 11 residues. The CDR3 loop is CASSHDAVLTF. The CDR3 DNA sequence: TGTGCCAGCAGCCATGACGCAGTTCTCACCTTC.

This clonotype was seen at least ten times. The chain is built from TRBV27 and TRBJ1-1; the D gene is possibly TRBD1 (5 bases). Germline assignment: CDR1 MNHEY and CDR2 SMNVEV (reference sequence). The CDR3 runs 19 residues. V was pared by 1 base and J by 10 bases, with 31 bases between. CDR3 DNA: TGTGCCAGCAGTTTATACCCCCCAGTGGGCAGGGCGGAGAGTTTTTCAGCTTTCTTT. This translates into CASSLYPPVGRAESFSAFF.